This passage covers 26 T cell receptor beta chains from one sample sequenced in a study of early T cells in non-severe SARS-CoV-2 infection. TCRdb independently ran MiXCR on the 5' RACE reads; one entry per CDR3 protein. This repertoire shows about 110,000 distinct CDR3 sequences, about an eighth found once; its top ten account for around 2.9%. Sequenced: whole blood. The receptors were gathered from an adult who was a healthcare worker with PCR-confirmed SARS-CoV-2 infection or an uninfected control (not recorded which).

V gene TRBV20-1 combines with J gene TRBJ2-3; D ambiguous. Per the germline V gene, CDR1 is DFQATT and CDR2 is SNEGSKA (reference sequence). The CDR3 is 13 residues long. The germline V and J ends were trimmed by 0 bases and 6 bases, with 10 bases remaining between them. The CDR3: CSARDPIRDTQYF. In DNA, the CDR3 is TGCAGTGCTAGAGATCCTATTAGGGATACGCAGTATTTT.

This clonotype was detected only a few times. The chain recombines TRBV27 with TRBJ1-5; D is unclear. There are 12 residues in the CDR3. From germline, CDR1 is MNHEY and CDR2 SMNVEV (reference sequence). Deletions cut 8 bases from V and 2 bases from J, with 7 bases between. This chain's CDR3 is CASQTGNQPQHF. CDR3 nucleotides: TGTGCCAGCCAGACTGGCAATCAGCCCCAGCATTTT.

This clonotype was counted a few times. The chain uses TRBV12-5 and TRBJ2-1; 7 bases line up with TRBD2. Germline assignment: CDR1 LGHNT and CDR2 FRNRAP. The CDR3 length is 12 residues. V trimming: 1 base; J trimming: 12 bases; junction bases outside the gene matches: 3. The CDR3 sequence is CASGLETSVQFF. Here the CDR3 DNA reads TGTGCTAGTGGTTTGGAAACTAGCGTGCAGTTCTTC.

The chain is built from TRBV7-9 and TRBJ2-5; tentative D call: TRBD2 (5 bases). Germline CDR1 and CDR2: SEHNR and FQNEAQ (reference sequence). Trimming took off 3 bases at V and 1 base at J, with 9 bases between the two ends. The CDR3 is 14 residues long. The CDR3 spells CASSFSGLQETQYF. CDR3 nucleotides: TGTGCCAGCAGCTTTTCCGGACTCCAAGAGACCCAGTACTTC.

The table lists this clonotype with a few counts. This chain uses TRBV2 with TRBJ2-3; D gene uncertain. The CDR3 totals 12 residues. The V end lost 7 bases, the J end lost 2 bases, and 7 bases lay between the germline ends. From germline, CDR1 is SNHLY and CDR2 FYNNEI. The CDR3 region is CASTKDTDTQYF. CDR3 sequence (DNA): TGTGCCAGCACTAAGGACACAGATACGCAGTATTTT.

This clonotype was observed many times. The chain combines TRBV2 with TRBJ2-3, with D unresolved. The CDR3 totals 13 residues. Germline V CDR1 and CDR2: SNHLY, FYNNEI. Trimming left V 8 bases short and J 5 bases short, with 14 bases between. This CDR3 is CASSADHRDTQYF. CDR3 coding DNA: TGTGCCAGCTCGGCGGATCACAGAGATACGCAGTATTTT.

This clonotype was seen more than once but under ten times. In nucleotides, the CDR3 is TGTGCCAGCAGTTTTGGCAGAAGCACAGATACGCAGTATTTT. Translating gives CASSFGRSTDTQYF. V usage is TRBV12-3 or TRBV12-4 and J usage is TRBJ2-3; D is unresolved. The CDR3 spans 14 residues. Deletions cut 3 bases from V and 0 bases from J, with 7 bases between.

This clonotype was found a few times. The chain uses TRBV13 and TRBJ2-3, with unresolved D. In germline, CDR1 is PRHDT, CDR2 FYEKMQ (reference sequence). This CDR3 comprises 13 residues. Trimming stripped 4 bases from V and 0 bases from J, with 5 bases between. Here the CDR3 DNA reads TGTGCCAGCAGCTCCCCAAGCACAGATACGCAGTATTTT. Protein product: CASSSPSTDTQYF.

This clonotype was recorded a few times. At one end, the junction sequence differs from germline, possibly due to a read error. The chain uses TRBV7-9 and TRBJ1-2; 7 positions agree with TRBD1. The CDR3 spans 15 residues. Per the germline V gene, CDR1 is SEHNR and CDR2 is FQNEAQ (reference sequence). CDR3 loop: CASSLTRDSEYGYTF. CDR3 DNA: TGCGCCAGCAGTCTGACACGGGACAGCGAATATGGCTACACCTTC.

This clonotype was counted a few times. Written as DNA, the CDR3 is TGTGCCAGTCTAATAGGGACTGAAGCTTTCTTT. It yields the protein CASLIGTEAFF. This chain uses TRBV28 with TRBJ1-1; D is ambiguous. Germline V gene sequence: CDR1 MDHEN, CDR2 SYDVKM. V lost 9 bases, J lost 5 bases, and 10 bases lay in between. CDR3 length equals 11 residues.

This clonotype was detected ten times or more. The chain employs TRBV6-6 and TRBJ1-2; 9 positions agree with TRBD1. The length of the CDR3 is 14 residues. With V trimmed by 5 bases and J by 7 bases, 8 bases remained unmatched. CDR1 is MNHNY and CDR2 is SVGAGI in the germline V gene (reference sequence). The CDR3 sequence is CASSPQQGAGGYTF. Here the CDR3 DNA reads TGTGCCAGCAGTCCTCAACAGGGGGCTGGTGGCTACACCTTC.

Here the CDR3 DNA reads TGTGCCAGCAGTTACACTGCGGAGGGTACAAACACAGATACGCAGTATTTT. It codes for CASSYTAEGTNTDTQYF. The J gene is TRBJ2-3, the V gene TRBV12-3 or TRBV12-4; D may be TRBD2 (6 bases). There are 17 residues in the CDR3. Deletions cut 4 bases from V and 2 bases from J, with 19 bases between.

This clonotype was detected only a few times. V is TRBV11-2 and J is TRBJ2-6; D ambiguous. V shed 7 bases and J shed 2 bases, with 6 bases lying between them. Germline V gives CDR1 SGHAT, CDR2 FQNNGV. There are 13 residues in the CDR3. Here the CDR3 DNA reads TGTGCCAGCAAACACCCTGGGGCCAACGTCCTGACTTTC. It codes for CASKHPGANVLTF. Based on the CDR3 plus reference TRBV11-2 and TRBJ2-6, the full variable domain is EAGVAQSPRYKIIEKRQSVAFWCNPISGHATLYWYQQILGQGPKLLIQFQNNGVVDDSQLPKDRFSAERLKGVDSTLKIQPAKLEDSAVYLCASKHPGANVLTFGAGSRLTVL.

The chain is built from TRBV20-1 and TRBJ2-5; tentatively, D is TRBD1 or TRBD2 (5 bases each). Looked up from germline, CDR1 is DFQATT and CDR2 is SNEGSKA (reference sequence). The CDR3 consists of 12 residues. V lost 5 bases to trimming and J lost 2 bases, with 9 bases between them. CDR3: CSAVGEQETQYF. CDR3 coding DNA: TGCAGTGCTGTGGGGGAGCAAGAGACCCAGTACTTC.

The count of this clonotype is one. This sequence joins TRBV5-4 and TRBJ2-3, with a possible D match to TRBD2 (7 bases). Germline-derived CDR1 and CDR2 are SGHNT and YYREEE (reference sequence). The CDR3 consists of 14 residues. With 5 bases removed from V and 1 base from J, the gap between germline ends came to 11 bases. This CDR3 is CASRLGGRTDTQYF. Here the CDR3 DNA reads TGTGCCAGCAGGCTGGGGGGGCGCACAGATACGCAGTATTTT. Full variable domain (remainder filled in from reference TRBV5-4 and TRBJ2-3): ETGVTQSPTHLIKTRGQQVTLRCSSQSGHNTVSWYQQALGQGPQFIFQYYREEENGRGNFPPRFSGLQFPNYSSELNVNALELDDSALYLCASRLGGRTDTQYFGPGTRLTVL.

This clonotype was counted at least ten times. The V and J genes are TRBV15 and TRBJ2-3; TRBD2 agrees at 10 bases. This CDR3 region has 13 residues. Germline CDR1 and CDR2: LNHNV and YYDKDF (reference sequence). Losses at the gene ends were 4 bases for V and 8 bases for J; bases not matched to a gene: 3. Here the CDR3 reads CATSKREGPTQYF. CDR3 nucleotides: TGTGCCACCAGCAAGCGGGAGGGCCCTACGCAGTATTTT.

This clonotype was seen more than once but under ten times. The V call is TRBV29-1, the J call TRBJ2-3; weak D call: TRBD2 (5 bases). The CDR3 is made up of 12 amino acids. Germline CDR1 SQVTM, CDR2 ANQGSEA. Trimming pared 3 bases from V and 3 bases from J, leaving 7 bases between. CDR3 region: CSVDEGTDTQYF. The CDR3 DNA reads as TGCAGCGTTGACGAGGGAACAGATACGCAGTATTTT.

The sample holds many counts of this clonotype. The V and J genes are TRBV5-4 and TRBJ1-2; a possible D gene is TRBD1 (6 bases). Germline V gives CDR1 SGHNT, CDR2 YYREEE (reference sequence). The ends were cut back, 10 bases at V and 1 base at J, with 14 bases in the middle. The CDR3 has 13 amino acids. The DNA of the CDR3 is TGTGCCTGGGCGGGGGGCGGTAACTATGGCTACACCTTC. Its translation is CAWAGGGNYGYTF.

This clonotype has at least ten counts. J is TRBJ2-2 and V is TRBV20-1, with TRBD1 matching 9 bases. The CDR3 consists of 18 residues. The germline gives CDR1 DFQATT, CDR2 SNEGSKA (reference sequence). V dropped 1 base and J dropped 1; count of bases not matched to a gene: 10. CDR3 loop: CSARVLNRGQGNTGELFF. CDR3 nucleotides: TGCAGTGCTAGAGTCTTGAATAGGGGACAGGGGAACACCGGGGAGCTGTTTTTT.

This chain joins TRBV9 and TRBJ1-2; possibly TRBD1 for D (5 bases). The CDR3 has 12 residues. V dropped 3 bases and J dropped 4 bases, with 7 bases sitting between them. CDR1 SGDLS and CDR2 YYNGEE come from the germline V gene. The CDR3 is CASSGDGYGYTF. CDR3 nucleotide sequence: TGTGCCAGCAGCGGGGACGGCTATGGCTACACCTTC.

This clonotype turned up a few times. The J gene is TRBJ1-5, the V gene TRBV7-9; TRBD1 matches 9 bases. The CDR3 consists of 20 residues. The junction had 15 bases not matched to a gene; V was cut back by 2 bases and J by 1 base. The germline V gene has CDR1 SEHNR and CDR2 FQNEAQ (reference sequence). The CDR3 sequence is CASSLRALDRGGGSNQPQHF. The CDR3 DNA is TGTGCCAGCAGCTTAAGGGCCCTTGACAGGGGGGGAGGAAGCAATCAGCCCCAGCATTTT.

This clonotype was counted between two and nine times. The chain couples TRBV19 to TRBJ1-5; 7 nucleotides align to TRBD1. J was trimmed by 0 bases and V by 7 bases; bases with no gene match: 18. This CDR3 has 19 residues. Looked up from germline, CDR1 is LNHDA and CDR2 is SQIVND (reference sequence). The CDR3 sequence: CASNRGSDRSSYSNQPQHF. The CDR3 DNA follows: TGTGCCAGTAATAGGGGATCGGACAGGAGCTCTTATAGCAATCAGCCCCAGCATTTT.

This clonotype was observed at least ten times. CDR3 nucleotides: TGCAGTGCTAGGACAGGGGGGATTGAAAAACTGTTTTTT. Residues: CSARTGGIEKLFF. J is TRBJ1-4 and V is TRBV20-1, with 9 bases lining up with TRBD1. Germline V gene sequence: CDR1 DFQATT, CDR2 SNEGSKA (reference sequence). V shed 3 bases, J shed 7 bases, and the junction held 3 bases outside the gene matches. The CDR3 runs 13 residues.

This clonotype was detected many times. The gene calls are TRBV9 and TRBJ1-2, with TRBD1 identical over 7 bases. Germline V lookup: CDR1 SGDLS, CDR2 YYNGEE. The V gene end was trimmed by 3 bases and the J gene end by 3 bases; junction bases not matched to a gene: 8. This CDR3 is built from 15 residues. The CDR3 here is CASSAQGRPDYGYTF. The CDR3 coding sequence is TGTGCCAGCAGCGCACAGGGGCGGCCGGACTATGGCTACACCTTC. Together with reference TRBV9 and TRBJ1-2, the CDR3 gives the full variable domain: DSGVTQTPKHLITATGQRVTLRCSPRSGDLSVYWYQQSLDQGLQFLIQYYNGEERAKGNILERFSAQQFPDLHSELNLSSLELGDSALYFCASSAQGRPDYGYTFGSGTRLTVV.

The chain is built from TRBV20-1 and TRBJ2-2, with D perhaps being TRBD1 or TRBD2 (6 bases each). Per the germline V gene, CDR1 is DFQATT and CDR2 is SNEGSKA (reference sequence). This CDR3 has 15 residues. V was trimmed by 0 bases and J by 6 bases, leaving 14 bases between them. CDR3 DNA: TGCAGTGCTAGAGATCGGGGTAGGGGGGCCGGGGAGCTGTTTTTT. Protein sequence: CSARDRGRGAGELFF.

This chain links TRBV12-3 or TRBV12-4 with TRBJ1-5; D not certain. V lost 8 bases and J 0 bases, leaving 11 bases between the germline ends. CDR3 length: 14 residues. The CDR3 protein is CASCREFSNQPQHF. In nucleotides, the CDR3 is TGTGCCAGCTGCCGGGAATTTAGCAATCAGCCCCAGCATTTT.